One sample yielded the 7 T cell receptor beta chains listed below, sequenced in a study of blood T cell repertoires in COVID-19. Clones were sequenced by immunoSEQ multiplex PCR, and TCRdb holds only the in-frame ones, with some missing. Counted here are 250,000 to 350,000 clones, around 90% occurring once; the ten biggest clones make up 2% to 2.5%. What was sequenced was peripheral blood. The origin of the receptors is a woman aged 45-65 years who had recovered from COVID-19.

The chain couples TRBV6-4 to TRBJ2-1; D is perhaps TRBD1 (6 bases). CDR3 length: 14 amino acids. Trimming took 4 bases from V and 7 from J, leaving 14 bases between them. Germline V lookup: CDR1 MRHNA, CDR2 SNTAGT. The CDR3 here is CASSAIQGGNEQFF. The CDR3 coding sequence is TGTGCCAGCAGTGCGATACAGGGTGGGAATGAGCAGTTCTTC.

CDR3 in amino acids: CASSILRDRAFRNEQFF. CDR3 DNA: TGTGCCAGCTCAATCCTTCGGGACAGGGCGTTTCGCAATGAGCAGTTCTTC. The chain recombines TRBV18 with TRBJ2-1; 9 bases map to TRBD1. The V segment lost 5 bases and the J segment 6 bases; nucleotides outside the gene matches: 14. Germline V gene sequence: CDR1 KGHSH, CDR2 LQKENI. There are 17 residues in the CDR3. Full variable domain (missing parts from reference TRBV18 and TRBJ2-1): NAGVMQNPRHLVRRRGQEARLRCSPMKGHSHVYWYRQLPEEGLKFMVYLQKENIIDESGMPKERFSAEFPKEGPSILRIQQVVRGDSAAYFCASSILRDRAFRNEQFFGPGTRLTVL.

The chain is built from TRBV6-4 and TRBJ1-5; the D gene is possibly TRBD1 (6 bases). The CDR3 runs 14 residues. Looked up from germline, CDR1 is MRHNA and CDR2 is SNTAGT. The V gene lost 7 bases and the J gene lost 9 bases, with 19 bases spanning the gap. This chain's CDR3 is CASKSGVPGMPQHF. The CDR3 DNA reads TGTGCCAGCAAGTCAGGGGTCCCCGGAATGCCCCAGCATTTT.

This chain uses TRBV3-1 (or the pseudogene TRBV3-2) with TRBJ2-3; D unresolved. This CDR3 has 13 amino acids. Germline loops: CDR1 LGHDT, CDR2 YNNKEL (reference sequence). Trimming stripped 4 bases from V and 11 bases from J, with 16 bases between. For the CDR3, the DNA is TGTGCCAGCAGCCTCCCCCAACAGATGAGGCAGTATTTT. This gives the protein CASSLPQQMRQYF.

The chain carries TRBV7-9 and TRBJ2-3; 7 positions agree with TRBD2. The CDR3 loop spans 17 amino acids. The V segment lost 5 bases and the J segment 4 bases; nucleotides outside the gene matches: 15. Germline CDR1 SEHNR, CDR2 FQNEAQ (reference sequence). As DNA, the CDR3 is TGTGCCAGCAGCGAGCCCTCCGCGGGAGTTAACGCAGATACGCAGTATTTT. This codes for CASSEPSAGVNADTQYF.

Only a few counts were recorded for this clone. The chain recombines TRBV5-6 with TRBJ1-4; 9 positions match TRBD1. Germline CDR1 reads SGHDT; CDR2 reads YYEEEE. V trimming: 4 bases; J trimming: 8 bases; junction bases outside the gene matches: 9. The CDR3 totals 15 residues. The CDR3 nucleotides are TGTGCCAGCAGCCGTCCCGGGACAGGGTTGGAAAAACTGTTTTTT. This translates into CASSRPGTGLEKLFF.

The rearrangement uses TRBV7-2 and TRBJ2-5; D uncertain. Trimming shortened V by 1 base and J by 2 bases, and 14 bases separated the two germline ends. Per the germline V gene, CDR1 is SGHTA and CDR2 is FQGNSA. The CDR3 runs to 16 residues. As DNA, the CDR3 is TGTGCCAGCAGCTTAGGGCGGAGATCCTTACAAGAGACCCAGTACTTC. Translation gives CASSLGRRSLQETQYF. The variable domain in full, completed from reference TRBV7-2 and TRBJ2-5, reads GAGVSQSPSNKVTEKGKDVELRCDPISGHTALYWYRQSLGQGLEFLIYFQGNSAPDKSGLPSDRFSAERTGGSVSTLTIQRTQQEDSAVYLCASSLGRRSLQETQYFGPGTRLLVL.